The 26 T cell receptor beta chains listed next were all sequenced from one sample in a study of blood T cell repertoires in COVID-19. Clones were read by immunoSEQ multiplex PCR, and TCRdb kept only the in-frame ones, dropping some. The sample lists approximately 400,000 clones; about 88% were seen once. The specimen sequenced was PBMCs or T cells enriched from blood (not recorded which). The receptors were sampled from a woman aged 18 to 35 who had recovered from COVID-19.

V is TRBV4-1 and J is TRBJ2-7; D uncertain. V lost 0 bases, J lost 3 bases, and 6 bases lay in between. The CDR3 runs 13 residues. The germline V gene has CDR1 MGHRA and CDR2 YSYEKL. DNA for the CDR3: TGCGCCAGCAGCCAAGAACAGATCTACGAGCAGTACTTC. Translation gives CASSQEQIYEQYF.

The chain recombines TRBV24-1 with TRBJ1-4; TRBD1 matches 12 bases. V lost 5 bases to trimming and J lost 4 bases; unmatched junction nucleotides: 10. The CDR3 covers 18 residues. Looked up from germline, CDR1 is KGHDR and CDR2 is SFDVKD. DNA of the CDR3: TGTGCCACCAGTGCCGGGGACAGGGGGCGCCTGAATAATGAAAAACTGTTTTTT. Protein sequence: CATSAGDRGRLNNEKLFF.

The chain is built from TRBV4-1 and TRBJ1-4; D remains unclear. The V end lost 8 bases, the J end lost 7 bases, and 17 bases lay between the germline ends. Looked up from germline, CDR1 is MGHRA and CDR2 is YSYEKL. CDR3 size: 14 residues. The CDR3 sequence is CASHQSGVAEKLFF. The CDR3 bases are TGCGCCAGCCACCAGTCCGGAGTAGCTGAAAAACTGTTTTTT.

The J gene is TRBJ2-3, the V gene TRBV6-5; 7 nucleotides align to TRBD2. The length of the CDR3 is 15 residues. CDR1 is MNHEY and CDR2 is SVGAGI in the germline V gene. V dropped 7 bases and J dropped 5; count of bases not matched to a gene: 12. The CDR3 sequence: CASTRGASGKDTQYF. Written as DNA, the CDR3 is TGTGCCAGCACCCGTGGGGCTAGCGGTAAAGATACGCAGTATTTT.

This chain uses TRBV21-1 with TRBJ2-5; the DNA was not compared with TRBD2, the D call given in the table. TRBV21-1 is designated a pseudogene. CDR3 size: 15 residues. The CDR3 nucleotides are TGTGCCAGCAGCACCCTGCGGGGGGCCCAAGAGACCCAGTACTTC. This gives the protein CASSTLRGAQETQYF.

This clone has a single count. The chain uses TRBV4-2 and TRBJ1-2; 12 bases fit TRBD1. Germline trimming cut 0 bases from V and 6 bases from J; bases unmatched to any gene: 8. The CDR3 has 17 residues. Germline-derived CDR1 and CDR2 are LGHNA and YNFKEQ. DNA of the CDR3: TGTGCCAGCAGCCAAGATTACGGGACAGGGGGCGGCGATGGCTACACCTTC. Translating gives CASSQDYGTGGGDGYTF.

The V call is TRBV7-2, the J call TRBJ2-3, with no clear D. Germline V gives CDR1 SGHTA, CDR2 FQGNSA. The V and J ends lost 5 bases and 3 bases respectively, with 3 bases between them. The CDR3 length is 11 residues. The CDR3 loop is CASSRTDTQYF. CDR3 sequence (DNA): TGTGCCAGCAGCCGTACAGATACGCAGTATTTT.

This clone was counted a single time. This chain links TRBV5-1 with TRBJ2-1; the match to TRBD1 covers 12 bases. J was trimmed by 8 bases and V by 4 bases; bases with no gene match: 10. The germline V gene has CDR1 SGHRS and CDR2 YFSETQ. This CDR3 is 16 amino acids long. Here the CDR3 reads CASSPGGQGARYEQFF. CDR3 sequence (DNA): TGCGCCAGCAGCCCGGGGGGACAGGGGGCGAGGTATGAGCAGTTCTTC.

The chain carries TRBV7-3 and TRBJ2-1; 9 bases map to TRBD1. V was pared by 2 bases and J by 1 base, with 12 bases of the junction left unmatched. The germline CDR1 and CDR2 sequences are SGHTA and FQGTGA. The CDR3 contains 19 residues. The CDR3 loop is CASSLFRATGGRSYNEQFF. In DNA form, the CDR3 reads TGTGCCAGCAGCTTATTTCGAGCCACAGGGGGCAGGTCCTACAATGAGCAGTTCTTC.

With regard to this clone: The junction and the germline gene differ at one end; a read error may be behind it. The chain carries TRBV7-7 and TRBJ2-2; tentative D call: TRBD1 (5 bases). The CDR3 is 15 residues long. CDR1 SSHAT and CDR2 FNYEAQ come from the germline V gene (reference sequence). As DNA, the CDR3 is TGTGCTAGCAGCTTTGGGCAGGGCAACACCGGGGAGCTGTTTTTT. Encoded protein: CASSFGQGNTGELFF.

The V call is TRBV20-1, the J call TRBJ2-3, with D perhaps TRBD2 (6 bases). The CDR3 is 9 residues long. From germline, CDR1 is DFQATT and CDR2 SNEGSKA (reference sequence). V was pared by 2 bases and J by 15 bases, with 9 bases between. Written as DNA, the CDR3 is TGCAGTGCTAGAAAGGGAGGATATTTT. Its translation: CSARKGGYF.

V is TRBV27 and J is TRBJ1-2, with no clear D. Trimming pared 2 bases from V and 3 bases from J, leaving 7 bases between. The CDR3 runs to 13 residues. The germline V gene encodes CDR1 MNHEY and CDR2 SMNVEV (reference sequence). CDR3 residues: CASSLGEDYGYTF. The CDR3 region has the DNA TGTGCCAGCAGTTTAGGGGAGGACTATGGCTACACCTTC.

The chain links TRBV9 to TRBJ1-2; D ambiguous. Trimming removed 2 bases at V and 4 bases at J, with 6 bases between. The CDR3 is made up of 12 amino acids. In germline, CDR1 is SGDLS, CDR2 YYNGEE. CDR3 protein: CASSVGSYGYTF. The CDR3 DNA reads TGTGCCAGCAGCGTGGGCTCCTATGGCTACACCTTC.

The chain links TRBV28 to TRBJ2-7, with a tentative D call TRBD2 (5 bases). Trimming removed 5 bases at V and 6 bases at J, with 8 bases between. Germline V gene sequence: CDR1 MDHEN, CDR2 SYDVKM. This CDR3 region has 11 residues. The DNA for the CDR3 is TGTGCCAGCAGTCCCCGGGGCGAGCAGTACTTC. Protein sequence: CASSPRGEQYF.

J is TRBJ1-6 and V is TRBV6-2 or TRBV6-3, with 9 nucleotides matching TRBD1. Per germline, CDR1 MNHEY and CDR2 SVGEGT. With V trimmed by 2 bases and J by 7 bases, 3 bases remained unmatched. The CDR3 has 15 amino acids. The DNA of the CDR3 is TGTGCCAGCAGTTACGCGGGACAGGGAAATTCACCCCTCCACTTT. Translation gives CASSYAGQGNSPLHF.

The table lists this clone with a few counts. The CDR3 bases are TGTGCCAGCAGTCCGGGGAGGGGGAGGAAAGAGCAGTACTTC. This sequence encodes CASSPGRGRKEQYF. V is TRBV25-1 and J is TRBJ2-7, with D possibly being TRBD2 (7 bases). Looked up from germline, CDR1 is MGHDK and CDR2 is SYGVNS. V lost 5 bases and J 7 bases, leaving 18 bases between the germline ends. There are 14 residues in the CDR3.

This clone was recorded a few times. The chain uses TRBV10-3 and TRBJ1-1, with D tentatively TRBD1 (6 bases). Trimming pared 5 bases from V and 4 bases from J, leaving 17 bases between. The CDR3 totals 15 residues. Germline V CDR1 and CDR2: ENHRY, SYGVKD. CDR3 loop: CAISRGGGPGTEAFF. CDR3 DNA: TGTGCCATCAGTCGAGGCGGGGGGCCGGGCACTGAAGCTTTCTTT.

V and J are TRBV7-2 and TRBJ1-2; TRBD1 matches at 8 bases. Per the germline V gene, CDR1 is SGHTA and CDR2 is FQGNSA. The trim removed 0 bases at V and 1 base at J, leaving 13 bases unmatched. The CDR3 covers 19 residues. The CDR3 sequence is CASSLALNRGAISNYGYTF. The CDR3 bases are TGTGCCAGCAGCTTAGCGCTGAACAGGGGGGCAATAAGTAACTATGGCTACACCTTC.

The chain has TRBV19 and TRBJ1-5; D gene uncertain. CDR1 and CDR2 (germline): LNHDA, SQIVND (reference sequence). V lost 5 bases and J 4 bases, leaving 9 bases between the germline ends. The CDR3 is 13 residues long. CDR3 nucleotides: TGTGCCAGTAGTCAGGTATCGAATCAGCCCCAGCATTTT. It specifies CASSQVSNQPQHF.

The gene calls are TRBV25-1 and TRBJ1-4, with D uncertain. V lost 2 bases, J lost 0 bases, and 10 bases lay in between. Germline CDR1 reads MGHDK; CDR2 reads SYGVNS. The CDR3 is made up of 16 amino acids. CDR3 sequence reads: CASSEGVKATNEKLFF. CDR3 nucleotides: TGTGCCAGCAGTGAAGGAGTAAAAGCAACTAATGAAAAACTGTTTTTT.

This chain connects TRBV7-9 to TRBJ2-5; 10 nucleotides align to TRBD2. The V segment lost 4 bases and the J segment 5 bases; nucleotides outside the gene matches: 7. The CDR3 consists of 15 residues. CDR1 and CDR2 (germline): SEHNR, FQNEAQ (reference sequence). CDR3 residues: CASSWGAGGLETQYF. The CDR3, as DNA: TGTGCCAGCAGCTGGGGAGCGGGGGGGCTGGAGACCCAGTACTTC.

The rearrangement links TRBV4-1 to TRBJ2-7; unclear D gene. CDR1 and CDR2 from the germline V gene are MGHRA and YSYEKL. Trimming took off 0 bases at V and 2 bases at J, with 11 bases between the two ends. CDR3 size: 15 residues. In DNA, the CDR3 is TGCGCCAGCAGCCAAGATAGCCTCGCAACCTACGAGCAGTACTTC. It encodes CASSQDSLATYEQYF.

This rearrangement joins TRBV6-1 to TRBJ1-4; 9 bases map to TRBD1. V lost 2 bases to trimming and J lost 8 bases; unmatched junction nucleotides: 15. This CDR3 is 18 amino acids long. Per germline, CDR1 MNHNS and CDR2 SASEGT. CDR3 in DNA: TGTGCCAGCAGTGAACCGGGACAGGGAATCTGGTTCGGCGAAAAACTGTTTTTT. Encoded protein: CASSEPGQGIWFGEKLFF.

The V and J genes are TRBV11-1 and TRBJ1-6; 8 nucleotides agree with TRBD1. With 1 base clipped from V and 7 bases from J, the junction kept 0 bases outside the gene matches. Germline V gives CDR1 SGHAT, CDR2 FQDESV (reference sequence). This CDR3 is built from 14 residues. The CDR3 nucleotides read TGTGCCAGCAGCTTAGGGGACAGGAATTCACCCCTCCACTTT. Protein: CASSLGDRNSPLHF.

This clone has only one observation. This rearrangement joins TRBV19 to TRBJ1-1, with D tentatively TRBD1 (5 bases). The CDR3 is made up of 11 amino acids. V lost 4 bases and J 11 bases, leaving 11 bases between the germline ends. Germline lookup yields CDR1 LNHDA and CDR2 SQIVND (reference sequence). CDR3 in amino acids: CASSSQGVAFF. The CDR3 bases are TGTGCCAGTAGTAGCCAGGGTGTGGCTTTCTTT.

The genes are TRBV4-3 and TRBJ2-1, with 10 bases identical to TRBD2. Germline lookup yields CDR1 LGHNA and CDR2 YSLEER. V gave up 0 bases and J gave up 0 bases; unmatched junction bases: 5. This CDR3 has 18 residues. CDR3 sequence (DNA): TGCGCCAGCAGCCAAGATCCGAGCGGGGGGGGCTCCTACAATGAGCAGTTCTTC. Translated, it gives CASSQDPSGGGSYNEQFF.